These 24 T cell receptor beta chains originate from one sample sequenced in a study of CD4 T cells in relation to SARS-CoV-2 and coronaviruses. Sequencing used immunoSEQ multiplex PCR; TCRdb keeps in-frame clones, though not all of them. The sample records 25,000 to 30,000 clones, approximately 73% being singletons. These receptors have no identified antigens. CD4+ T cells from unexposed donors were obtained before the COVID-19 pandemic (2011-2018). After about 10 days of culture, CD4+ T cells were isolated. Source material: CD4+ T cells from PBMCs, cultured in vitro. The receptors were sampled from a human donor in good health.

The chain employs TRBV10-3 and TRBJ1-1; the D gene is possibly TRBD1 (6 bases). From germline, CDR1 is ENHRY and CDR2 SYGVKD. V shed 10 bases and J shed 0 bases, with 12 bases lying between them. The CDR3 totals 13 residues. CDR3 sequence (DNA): TGTGCCACCGGGACAATCTTGAACACTGAAGCTTTCTTT. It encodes CATGTILNTEAFF.

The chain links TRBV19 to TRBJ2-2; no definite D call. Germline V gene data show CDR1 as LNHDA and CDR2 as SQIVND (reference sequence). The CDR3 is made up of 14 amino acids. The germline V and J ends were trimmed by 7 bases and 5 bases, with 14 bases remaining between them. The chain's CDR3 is CASTHPQKTGELFF. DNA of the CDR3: TGTGCCAGTACCCACCCCCAGAAGACCGGGGAGCTGTTTTTT.

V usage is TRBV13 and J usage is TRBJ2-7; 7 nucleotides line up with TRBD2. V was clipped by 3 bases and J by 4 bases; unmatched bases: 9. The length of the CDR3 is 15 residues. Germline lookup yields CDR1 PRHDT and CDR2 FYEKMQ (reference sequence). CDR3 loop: CASSLGGVGQYEQYF. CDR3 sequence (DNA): TGTGCCAGCAGCTTGGGGGGGGTAGGGCAATACGAGCAGTACTTC.

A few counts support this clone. The CDR3, as DNA: TGCGCCAGCAGCCAACGTGGGGCGGGCTTAAACACTGAAGCTTTCTTT. Residues: CASSQRGAGLNTEAFF. The chain has TRBV4-1 and TRBJ1-1, with D possibly TRBD1 on 5 matching bases. The V gene lost 2 bases and the J gene lost 2 bases, with 15 bases spanning the gap. CDR3 size: 16 residues. Germline V gives CDR1 MGHRA, CDR2 YSYEKL.

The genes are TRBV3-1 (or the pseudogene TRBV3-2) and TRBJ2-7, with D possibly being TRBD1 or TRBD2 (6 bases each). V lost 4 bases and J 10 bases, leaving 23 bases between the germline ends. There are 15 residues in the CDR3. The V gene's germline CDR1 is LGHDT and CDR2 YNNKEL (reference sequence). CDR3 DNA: TGTGCCAGCAGCCCCTTAGGGGACCCAAGGGGGGACCAGTACTTC. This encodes CASSPLGDPRGDQYF.

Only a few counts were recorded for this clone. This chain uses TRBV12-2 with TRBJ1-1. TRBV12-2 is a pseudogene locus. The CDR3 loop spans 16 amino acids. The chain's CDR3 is CASRSSAGRVRTEAFF. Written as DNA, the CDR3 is TGTGCAAGTCGCTCCAGTGCGGGGCGCGTTCGGACTGAAGCTTTCTTT.

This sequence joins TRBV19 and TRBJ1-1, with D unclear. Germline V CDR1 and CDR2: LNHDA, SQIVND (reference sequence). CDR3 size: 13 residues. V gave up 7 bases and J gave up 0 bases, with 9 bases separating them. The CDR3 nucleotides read TGTGCCAGTAAACGGACGGTGAACACTGAAGCTTTCTTT. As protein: CASKRTVNTEAFF.

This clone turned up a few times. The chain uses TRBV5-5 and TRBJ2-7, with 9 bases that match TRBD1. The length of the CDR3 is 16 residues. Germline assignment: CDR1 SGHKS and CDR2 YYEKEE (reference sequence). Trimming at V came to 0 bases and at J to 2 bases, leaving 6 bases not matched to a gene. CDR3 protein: CASSLVPTGGTYEQYF. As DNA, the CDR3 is TGTGCCAGCAGCTTGGTTCCGACAGGGGGAACCTACGAGCAGTACTTC.

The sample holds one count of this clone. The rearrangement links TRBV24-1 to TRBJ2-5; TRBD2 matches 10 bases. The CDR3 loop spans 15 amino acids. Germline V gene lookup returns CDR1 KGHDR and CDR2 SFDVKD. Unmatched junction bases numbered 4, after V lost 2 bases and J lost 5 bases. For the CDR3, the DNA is TGTGCCACCAGTGATTCGACTAGCGGGCCCGAGACCCAGTACTTC. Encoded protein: CATSDSTSGPETQYF.

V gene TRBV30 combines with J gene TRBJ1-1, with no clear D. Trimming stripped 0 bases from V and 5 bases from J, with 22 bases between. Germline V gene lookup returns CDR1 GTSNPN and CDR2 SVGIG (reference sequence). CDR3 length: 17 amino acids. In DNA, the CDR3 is TGTGCCTGGAGTGTTATAGGATCCCGGGCAAGGAATACTGAAGCTTTCTTT. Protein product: CAWSVIGSRARNTEAFF.

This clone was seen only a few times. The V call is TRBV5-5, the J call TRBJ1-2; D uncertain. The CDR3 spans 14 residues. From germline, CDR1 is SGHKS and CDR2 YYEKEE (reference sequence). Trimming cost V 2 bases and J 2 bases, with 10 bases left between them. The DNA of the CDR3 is TGTGCCAGCAGCTTTTGGTCTGGGAACTATGGCTACACCTTC. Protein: CASSFWSGNYGYTF.

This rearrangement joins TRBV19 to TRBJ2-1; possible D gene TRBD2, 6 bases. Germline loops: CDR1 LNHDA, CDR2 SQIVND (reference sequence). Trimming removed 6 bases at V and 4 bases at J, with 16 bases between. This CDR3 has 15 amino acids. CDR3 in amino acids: CASRTDYQGYNEQFF. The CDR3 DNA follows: TGTGCCAGTAGGACGGACTACCAAGGATACAATGAGCAGTTCTTC.

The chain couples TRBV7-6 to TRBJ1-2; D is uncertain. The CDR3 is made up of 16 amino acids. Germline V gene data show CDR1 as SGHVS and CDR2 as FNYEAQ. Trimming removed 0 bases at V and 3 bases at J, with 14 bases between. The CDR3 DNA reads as TGTGCCAGCAGCTTAGCGTCCGGGGTTAGGGACTATGGCTACACCTTC. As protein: CASSLASGVRDYGYTF.

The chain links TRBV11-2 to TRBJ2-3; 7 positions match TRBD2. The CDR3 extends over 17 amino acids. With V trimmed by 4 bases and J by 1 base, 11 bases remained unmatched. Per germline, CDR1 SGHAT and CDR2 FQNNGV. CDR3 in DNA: TGTGCCAGCAGCTCCAATCACCGGGACTATCGCACAGATACGCAGTATTTT. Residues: CASSSNHRDYRTDTQYF.

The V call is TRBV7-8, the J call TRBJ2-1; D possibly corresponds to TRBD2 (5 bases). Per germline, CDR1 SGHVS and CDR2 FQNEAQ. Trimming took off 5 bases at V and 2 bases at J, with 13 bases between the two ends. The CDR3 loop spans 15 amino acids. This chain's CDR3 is CASSRSGSTYNEQFF. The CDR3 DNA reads TGTGCCAGCAGCCGCTCGGGGTCAACCTACAATGAGCAGTTCTTC. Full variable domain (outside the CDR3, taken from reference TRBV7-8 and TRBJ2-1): GAGVSQSPRYKVAKRGQDVALRCDPISGHVSLFWYQQALGQGPEFLTYFQNEAQLDKSGLPSDRFFAERPEGSVSTLKIQRTQQEDSAVYLCASSRSGSTYNEQFFGPGTRLTVL.

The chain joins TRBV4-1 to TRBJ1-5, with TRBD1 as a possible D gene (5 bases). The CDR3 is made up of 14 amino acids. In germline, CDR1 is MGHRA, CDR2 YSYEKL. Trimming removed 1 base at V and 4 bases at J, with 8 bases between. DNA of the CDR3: TGCGCCAGCAGCCAAGGTCCAGGGAATCAGCCCCAGCATTTT. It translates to CASSQGPGNQPQHF.

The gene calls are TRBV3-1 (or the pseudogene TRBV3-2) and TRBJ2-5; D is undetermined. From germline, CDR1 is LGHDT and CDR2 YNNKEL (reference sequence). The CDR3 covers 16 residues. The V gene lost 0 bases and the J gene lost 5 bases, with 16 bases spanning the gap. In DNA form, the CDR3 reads TGTGCCAGCAGCCAAGATTTTACTCCGGCTCGGGAGACCCAGTACTTC. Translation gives CASSQDFTPARETQYF.

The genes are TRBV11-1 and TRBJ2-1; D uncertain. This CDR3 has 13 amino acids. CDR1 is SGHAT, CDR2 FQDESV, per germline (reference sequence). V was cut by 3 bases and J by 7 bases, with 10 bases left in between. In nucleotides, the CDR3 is TGTGCCAGCAGCTTTGGGTCTGCTAATGAGCAGTTCTTC. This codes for CASSFGSANEQFF.

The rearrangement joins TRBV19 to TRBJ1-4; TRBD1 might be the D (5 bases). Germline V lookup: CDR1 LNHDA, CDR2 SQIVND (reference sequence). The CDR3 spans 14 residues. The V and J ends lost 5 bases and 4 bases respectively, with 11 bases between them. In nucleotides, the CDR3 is TGTGCCAGTAGTCCGGGACGGCTTAATGAAAAACTGTTTTTT. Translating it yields CASSPGRLNEKLFF.

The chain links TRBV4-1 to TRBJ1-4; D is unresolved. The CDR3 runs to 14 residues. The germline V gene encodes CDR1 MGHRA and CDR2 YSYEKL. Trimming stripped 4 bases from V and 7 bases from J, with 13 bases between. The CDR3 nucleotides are TGCGCCAGCAGCCCCCCCGGGAGAAGTGAAAAACTGTTTTTT. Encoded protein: CASSPPGRSEKLFF.

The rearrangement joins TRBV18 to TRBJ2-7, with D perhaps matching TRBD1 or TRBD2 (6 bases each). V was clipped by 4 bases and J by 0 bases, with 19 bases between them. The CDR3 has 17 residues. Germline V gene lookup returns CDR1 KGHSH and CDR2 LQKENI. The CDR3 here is CASSLAEGGLFSYEQYF. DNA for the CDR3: TGTGCCAGCTCACTTGCCGAGGGGGGACTCTTCTCCTACGAGCAGTACTTC. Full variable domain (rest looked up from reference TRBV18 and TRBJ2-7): NAGVMQNPRHLVRRRGQEARLRCSPMKGHSHVYWYRQLPEEGLKFMVYLQKENIIDESGMPKERFSAEFPKEGPSILRIQQVVRGDSAAYFCASSLAEGGLFSYEQYFGPGTRLTVT.

The CDR3 region has the DNA TGTGCCAGCAGCGGACCGGGGTATGAAGCTTTCTTT. Its translation: CASSGPGYEAFF. This rearrangement joins TRBV2 to TRBJ1-1; D not resolved. V gave up 6 bases and J gave up 7 bases, with 12 bases separating them. Germline V gives CDR1 SNHLY, CDR2 FYNNEI. The CDR3 totals 12 residues.

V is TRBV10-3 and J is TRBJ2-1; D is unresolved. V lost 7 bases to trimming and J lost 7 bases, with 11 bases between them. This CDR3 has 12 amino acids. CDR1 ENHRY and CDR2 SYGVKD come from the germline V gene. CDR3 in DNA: TGTGCCATCAAAGGTTCGGAAAATGAGCAGTTCTTC. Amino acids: CAIKGSENEQFF.

CDR3 loop: CASNPDGNEQFF. The CDR3 nucleotides are TGTGCCAGCAACCCCGACGGCAATGAGCAGTTCTTC. This chain connects TRBV6-2 or TRBV6-3 to TRBJ2-1, with D hard to call. Trimming cost V 7 bases and J 6 bases, with 10 bases left between them. Per the germline V gene, CDR1 is MNHEY and CDR2 is SVGEGT. CDR3 length: 12 residues.